These 13 T cell receptor beta chains came from one sample sequenced in a study of vaccination effects on CD4 cells after COVID-19. These receptors lack a known antigen. The data were produced by immunoSEQ multiplex PCR, yet TCRdb's version contains in-frame clones alone and is incomplete. The sample has 20,000 or so clones; roughly 74% are singletons. Antigen-specific CD4+ T cells were expanded with viral peptide pools in the ViraFEST assay before sequencing. Investigators separated out CD4+ T cells once around nine days of culture had passed. PCR-confirmed SARS-CoV-2 infection occurred in the person between March and December 2020. Sequenced here: CD4+ T cells from PBMCs cultured with SARS-CoV-2 spike peptides, sampled before COVID-19 vaccination. The receptor source for this set is a human donor who had a prior SARS-CoV-2 infection.

The chain carries TRBV6-5 and TRBJ1-4; tentative D call: TRBD1 (6 bases). V lost 7 bases, J lost 10 bases, and 19 bases lay in between. Germline V CDR1 and CDR2: MNHEY, SVGAGI. The CDR3 consists of 14 residues. The CDR3 region has the DNA TGTGCCAGCAACGACAGGTCTCGGGATGGAAAACTGTTTTTT. This codes for CASNDRSRDGKLFF.

The CDR3 loop is CASSQAGSGNTIYF. The CDR3, as DNA: TGTGCCAGCAGCCAGGCAGGGTCTGGAAACACCATATATTTT. This chain joins TRBV3-1 (or the pseudogene TRBV3-2) and TRBJ1-3, with D possibly matching TRBD1 (5 bases). Germline V CDR1 and CDR2: LGHDT, YNNKEL (reference sequence). Trimming left V 3 bases short and J 1 base short, with 7 bases between. There are 14 residues in the CDR3.

The chain couples TRBV6-5 to TRBJ2-1, with 9 bases fitting TRBD2. CDR3 length equals 15 residues. The V and J ends lost 2 bases and 7 bases, in that order; junction bases with no gene match: 6. Germline V CDR1 and CDR2: MNHEY, SVGAGI. The CDR3 loop is CASSYPLAGRNEQFF. CDR3 in DNA: TGTGCCAGCAGTTACCCTCTAGCGGGAAGGAATGAGCAGTTCTTC.

The chain recombines TRBV7-9 with TRBJ1-2; 7 bases agree with TRBD1. Germline V lookup: CDR1 SEHNR, CDR2 FQNEAQ (reference sequence). The CDR3 consists of 17 residues. V was clipped by 3 bases and J by 5 bases; unmatched bases: 15. The CDR3 region has the DNA TGTGCCAGCAGCTTTACCTGGGGAGAACAGGGGATATATGGCTACACCTTC. This translates into CASSFTWGEQGIYGYTF.

This chain links TRBV2 with TRBJ2-1, with TRBD1 as a possible D gene (6 bases). Germline V gene lookup returns CDR1 SNHLY and CDR2 FYNNEI. V was clipped by 5 bases and J by 3 bases, with 11 bases between them. This CDR3 is built from 14 residues. The CDR3: CASSKTGYYNEQFF. The CDR3 DNA is TGTGCCAGCAGTAAAACAGGGTACTACAATGAGCAGTTCTTC.

V is TRBV2 and J is TRBJ1-1, with D unclear. There are 14 residues in the CDR3. V lost 7 bases, J lost 7 bases, and 19 bases lay in between. The germline gives CDR1 SNHLY, CDR2 FYNNEI. CDR3 in DNA: TGTGCCAGCATGGAACATGGCCCCGGGGTTGAAGCTTTCTTT. Amino acid sequence: CASMEHGPGVEAFF.

The genes are TRBV19 and TRBJ1-4, with TRBD1 matching 11 bases. Losses at the gene ends were 6 bases for V and 4 bases for J; bases not matched to a gene: 4. Germline loops: CDR1 LNHDA, CDR2 SQIVND (reference sequence). The CDR3 is 15 residues long. The CDR3 protein is CASRDRGRDNEKLFF. As DNA, the CDR3 is TGTGCCAGTAGGGACAGGGGGCGGGATAATGAAAAACTGTTTTTT.

CDR3 in amino acids: CASSEWIWGLGYEQYF. CDR3 DNA: TGTGCCAGCAGTGAATGGATATGGGGACTAGGCTACGAGCAGTACTTC. The rearrangement joins TRBV6-1 to TRBJ2-7; 8 nucleotides line up with TRBD2. The junction had 9 bases not matched to a gene; V was cut back by 2 bases and J by 3 bases. CDR1 and CDR2 (germline): MNHNS, SASEGT. This CDR3 has 16 residues.

This chain connects TRBV27 to TRBJ2-5, with a possible D match to TRBD1 (6 bases). This CDR3 has 16 residues. In germline, CDR1 is MNHEY, CDR2 SMNVEV (reference sequence). The V gene lost 0 bases and the J gene lost 0 bases, with 11 bases spanning the gap. CDR3 loop: CASSLSIRGYQETQYF. The DNA of the CDR3 is TGTGCCAGCAGTTTATCGATCAGGGGTTACCAAGAGACCCAGTACTTC.

This clone turned up a few times. The V and J genes are TRBV5-6 and TRBJ2-5; a possible D gene is TRBD2 (6 bases). The V gene's germline CDR1 is SGHDT and CDR2 YYEEEE. The V end lost 0 bases, the J end lost 5 bases, and 11 bases lay between the germline ends. CDR3 length: 14 residues. The CDR3 DNA sequence: TGTGCCAGCAGCTTGGCTGGAGGGTTGGAGACCCAGTACTTC. It yields the protein CASSLAGGLETQYF.

The chain carries TRBV3-1 (or the pseudogene TRBV3-2) and TRBJ1-2; D not certain. This CDR3 contains 15 residues. CDR1 LGHDT and CDR2 YNNKEL come from the germline V gene (reference sequence). With 1 base removed from V and 7 bases from J, the gap between germline ends came to 16 bases. CDR3: CASSQVGWWGIGYTF. The CDR3 region has the DNA TGTGCCAGCAGCCAAGTAGGGTGGTGGGGAATTGGCTACACCTTC.

The chain employs TRBV19 and TRBJ2-1, with 11 positions matching TRBD2. Germline V CDR1 and CDR2: LNHDA, SQIVND (reference sequence). CDR3 length: 16 residues. Trimming took 7 bases from V and 8 from J; bases not matched to a gene: 13. The CDR3 loop reads CASTGRLAGGGYEQFF. CDR3 bases: TGTGCCAGTACCGGGCGCCTAGCGGGGGGAGGTTATGAGCAGTTCTTC.

The chain joins TRBV18 to TRBJ2-1; 8 bases fit TRBD2. This CDR3 contains 14 residues. CDR1 and CDR2 from the germline V gene are KGHSH and LQKENI. With 5 bases clipped from V and 4 bases from J, the junction kept 4 bases outside the gene matches. The CDR3 DNA reads TGTGCCAGCTCAATCGGGGGGGGTTACAATGAGCAGTTCTTC. It translates to CASSIGGGYNEQFF.